This T cell receptor beta chain was identified during a study of T cells in Graves' hyperthyroidism and ophthalmopathy. This clonotype came up many times. Its antigen is not identified. Authors of the study amplified TCR beta CDR3 regions from RNA transcripts. RT-PCR in the first round (using the HTBI primer set) targeted the TCR CDR3. TCRdb re-derived calls from the multiplex PCR reads in MiXCR, one entry per CDR3 protein. The table has about 300,000 distinct CDR3 sequences, approximately 18% seen once. Findings and limits, study-wide: Model output signaled ophthalmopathy a median 6.5 months ahead of onset.

This clonotype was obtained from a man aged 50-60 years with Graves' ophthalmopathy. The source material was blood.

CDR3 DNA sequence: TGTGCCAGCAGCGATCGGCCCGGGGCTAACACTGAAGCTTTCTTT. Protein: CASSDRPGANTEAFF. The V gene is TRBV7-2, the J gene TRBJ1-1; perhaps TRBD1 as D (5 bases). The V gene lost 5 bases and the J gene lost 2 bases, with 15 bases spanning the gap. The CDR3 length is 15 residues. CDR1 is SGHTA, CDR2 FQGNSA, per germline.